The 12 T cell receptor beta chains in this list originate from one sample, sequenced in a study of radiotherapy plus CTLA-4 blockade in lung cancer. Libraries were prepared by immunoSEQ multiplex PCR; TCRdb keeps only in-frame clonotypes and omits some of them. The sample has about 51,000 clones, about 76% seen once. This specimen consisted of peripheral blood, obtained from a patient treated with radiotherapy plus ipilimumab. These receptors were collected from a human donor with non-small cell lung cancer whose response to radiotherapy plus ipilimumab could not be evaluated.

CDR3 DNA: TGTGCCAGCAGGGACAGGGGTGGTAACTATGGCTACACCTTC. Its translation: CASRDRGGNYGYTF. The J gene is TRBJ1-2, the V gene TRBV27; 9 bases are shared with TRBD1. The CDR3 loop spans 14 amino acids. CDR1 is MNHEY, CDR2 SMNVEV, per germline (reference sequence). Germline trimming cut 6 bases from V and 1 base from J; bases unmatched to any gene: 3.

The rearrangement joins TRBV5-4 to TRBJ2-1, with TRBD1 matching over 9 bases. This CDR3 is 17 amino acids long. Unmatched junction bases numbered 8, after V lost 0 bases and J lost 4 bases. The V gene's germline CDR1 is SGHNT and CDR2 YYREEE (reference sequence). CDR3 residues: CASSLAQDRGGYNEQFF. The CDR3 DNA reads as TGTGCCAGCAGCTTGGCCCAAGACAGGGGGGGATACAATGAGCAGTTCTTC.

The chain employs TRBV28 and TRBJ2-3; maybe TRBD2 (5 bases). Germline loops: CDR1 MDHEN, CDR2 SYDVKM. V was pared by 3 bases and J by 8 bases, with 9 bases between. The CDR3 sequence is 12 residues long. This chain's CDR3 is CASSFVASTQYF. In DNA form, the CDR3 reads TGTGCCAGCAGTTTTGTAGCGAGTACGCAGTATTTT.

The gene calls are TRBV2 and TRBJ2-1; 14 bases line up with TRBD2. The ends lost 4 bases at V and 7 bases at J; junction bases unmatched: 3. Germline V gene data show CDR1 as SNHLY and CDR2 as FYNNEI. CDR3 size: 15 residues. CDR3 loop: CASSGLAGGRNEQFF. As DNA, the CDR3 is TGTGCCAGCAGTGGACTAGCGGGAGGGCGTAATGAGCAGTTCTTC.

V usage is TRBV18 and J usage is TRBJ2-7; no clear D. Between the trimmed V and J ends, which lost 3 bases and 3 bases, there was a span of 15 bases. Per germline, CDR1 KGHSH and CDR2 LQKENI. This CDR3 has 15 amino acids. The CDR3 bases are TGTGCCAGCTCACCCTCAGACACTTCACTCTACGAGCAGTACTTC. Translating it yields CASSPSDTSLYEQYF.

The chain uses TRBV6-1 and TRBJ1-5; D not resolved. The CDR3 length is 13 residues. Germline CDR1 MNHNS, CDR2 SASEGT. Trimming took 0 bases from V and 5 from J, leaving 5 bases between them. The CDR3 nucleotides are TGTGCCAGCAGTGAAGCTGGGCATCAGCCCCAGCATTTT. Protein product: CASSEAGHQPQHF.

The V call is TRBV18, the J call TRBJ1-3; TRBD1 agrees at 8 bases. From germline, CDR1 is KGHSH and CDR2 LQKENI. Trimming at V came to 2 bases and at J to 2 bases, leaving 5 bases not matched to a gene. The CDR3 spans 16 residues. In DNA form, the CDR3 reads TGTGCCAGCTCACCAACGGACAGGGTTGCTGGAAACACCATATATTTT. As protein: CASSPTDRVAGNTIYF.

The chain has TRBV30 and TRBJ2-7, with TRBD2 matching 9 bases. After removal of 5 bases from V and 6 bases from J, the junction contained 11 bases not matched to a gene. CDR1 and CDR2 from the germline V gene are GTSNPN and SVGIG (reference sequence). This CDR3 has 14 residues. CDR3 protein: CAWGTGTSSAEQYF. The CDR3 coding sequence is TGTGCCTGGGGGACCGGGACTAGCTCAGCCGAGCAGTACTTC. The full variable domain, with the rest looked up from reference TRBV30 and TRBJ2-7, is SQTIHQWPATLVQPVGSPLSLECTVEGTSNPNLYWYRQAAGRGLQLLFYSVGIGQISSEVPQNLSASRPQDRQFILSSKKLLLSDSGFYLCAWGTGTSSAEQYFGPGTRLTVT.

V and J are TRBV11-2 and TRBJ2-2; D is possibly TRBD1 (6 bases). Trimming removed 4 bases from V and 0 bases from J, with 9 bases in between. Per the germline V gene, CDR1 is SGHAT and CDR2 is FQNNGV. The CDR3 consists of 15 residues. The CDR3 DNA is TGTGCCAGCAGCTCTGGGACAACGAACACCGGGGAGCTGTTTTTT. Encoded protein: CASSSGTTNTGELFF. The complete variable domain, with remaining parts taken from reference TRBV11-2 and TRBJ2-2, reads EAGVAQSPRYKIIEKRQSVAFWCNPISGHATLYWYQQILGQGPKLLIQFQNNGVVDDSQLPKDRFSAERLKGVDSTLKIQPAKLEDSAVYLCASSSGTTNTGELFFGEGSRLTVL.

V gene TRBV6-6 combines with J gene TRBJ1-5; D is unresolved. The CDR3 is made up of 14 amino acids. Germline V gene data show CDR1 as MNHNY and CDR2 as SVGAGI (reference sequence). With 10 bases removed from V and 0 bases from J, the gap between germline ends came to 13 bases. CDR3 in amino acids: CATNWRNSNQPQHF. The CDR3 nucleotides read TGTGCCACCAACTGGAGGAATAGCAATCAGCCCCAGCATTTT.

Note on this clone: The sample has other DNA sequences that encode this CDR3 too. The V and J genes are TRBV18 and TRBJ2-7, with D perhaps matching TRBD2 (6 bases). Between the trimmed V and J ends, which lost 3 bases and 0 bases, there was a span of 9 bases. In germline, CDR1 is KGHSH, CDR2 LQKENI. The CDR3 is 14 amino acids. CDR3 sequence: CASSPGLVSYEQYF. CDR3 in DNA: TGTGCCAGCTCACCGGGACTTGTCTCCTACGAGCAGTACTTC.

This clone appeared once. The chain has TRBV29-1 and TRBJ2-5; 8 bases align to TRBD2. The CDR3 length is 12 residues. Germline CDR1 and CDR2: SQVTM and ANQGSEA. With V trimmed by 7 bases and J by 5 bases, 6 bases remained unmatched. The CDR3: CSGELAAETQYF. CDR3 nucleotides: TGCAGCGGGGAACTAGCGGCGGAGACCCAGTACTTC.